The clone carrying this T cell receptor beta chain has ten or more counts. What it binds is unknown. In TCRdb, the 5' RACE reads were re-called with MiXCR into one record per CDR3 protein. The sample lists 190,000 or so distinct CDR3 sequences, 20% to 25% occurring once. These data belong to a study of T-cell memory formation after mild COVID-19. CDR3 size: 14 residues. V lost 5 bases, J lost 1 base, and 4 bases stayed unmatched. In germline, CDR1 is SGHTA, CDR2 FQGNSA. Study-level results: Some clones that responded turned up in pre-infection memory, which suggests that cross-reactive memory joined in. For contracting clones, CD4+ ones sat mainly in CM and EM, CD8+ in EMRA.

The sequencing input was PBMCs or a T cell subset sorted from them (not recorded which). This receptor was taken from an adult woman who had mild COVID-19 (a few samples of this study predate the infection). Cell type and time point are not known. The chain couples TRBV7-2 to TRBJ2-7, with 8 positions matching TRBD2. The CDR3: CASSPLAGSYEQYF. The DNA for the CDR3 is TGTGCCAGCAGCCCCCTAGCGGGTTCCTACGAGCAGTACTTC.